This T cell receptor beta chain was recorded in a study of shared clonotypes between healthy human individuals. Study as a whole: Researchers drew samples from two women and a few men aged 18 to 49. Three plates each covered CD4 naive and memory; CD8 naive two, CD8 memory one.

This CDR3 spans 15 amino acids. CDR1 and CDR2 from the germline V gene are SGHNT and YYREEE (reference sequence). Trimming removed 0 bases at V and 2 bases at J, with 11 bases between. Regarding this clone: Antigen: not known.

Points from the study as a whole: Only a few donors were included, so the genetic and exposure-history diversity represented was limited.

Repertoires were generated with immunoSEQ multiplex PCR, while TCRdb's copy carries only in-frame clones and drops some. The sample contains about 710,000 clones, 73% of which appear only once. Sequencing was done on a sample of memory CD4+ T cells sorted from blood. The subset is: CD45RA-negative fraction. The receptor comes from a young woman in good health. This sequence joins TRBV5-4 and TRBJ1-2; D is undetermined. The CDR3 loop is CASSLGGRTNYGYTF. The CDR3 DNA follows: TGTGCCAGCAGCTTGGGGGGAAGGACCAACTATGGCTACACCTTC.